A selection of T cell receptor beta chains follows, all from one sample in a study of blood T cells in healthy people across ages. TCRdb used MiXCR to reprocess the 5' RACE reads, holding one entry per CDR3 protein. The table records about 1.5 million distinct CDR3 sequences, 42% of them present only once. The specimen sequenced was blood. Receptor source: a young woman in good health. Each CDR3 is given with its conserved first and last residue. Each record gives: V gene, CDR3 protein.

v_gene: TRBV7-8
CDR3aa: CASSLAGLAGPWYF

v_gene: TRBV18
CDR3aa: CASSPKTGDTEAFF

v_gene: TRBV12-3/TRBV12-4
CDR3aa: CASSPVGWARHEQYF

v_gene: TRBV7-9
CDR3aa: CASSFPSTGGLYNEQFF

v_gene: TRBV2
CDR3aa: CASSDRGAGELFF

v_gene: TRBV20-1
CDR3aa: CSAQGGTNEKLFF

v_gene: TRBV4-3
CDR3aa: CASSQAAVWNSEAFF

v_gene: TRBV6-5
CDR3aa: CASSSSFRGARSGNTIYF

v_gene: TRBV14
CDR3aa: CASSSRDRGWDTQYF

v_gene: TRBV11-2
CDR3aa: CANSAFGGNTEAFF

v_gene: TRBV4-3
CDR3aa: CASSQEIYRAANTGELFF

v_gene: TRBV20-1
CDR3aa: CSARLAGVENEQYF

v_gene: TRBV2
CDR3aa: CASGGDEQFF

v_gene: TRBV27
CDR3aa: CASSPTNKEKLFF

v_gene: TRBV12-5
CDR3aa: CASGMTGPGANVLTF

v_gene: TRBV4-3
CDR3aa: CASSLTSERMDTQYF

v_gene: TRBV9
CDR3aa: CASSVGTLSTGQYF

v_gene: TRBV29-1
CDR3aa: CSVGPRQGPYEQFF

v_gene: TRBV25-1
CDR3aa: CASSRLLADFYNEQFF

v_gene: TRBV6-5
CDR3aa: CASGLAGSETQYF

v_gene: TRBV7-2
CDR3aa: CASSFRDPSYNEQFF

v_gene: TRBV20-1
CDR3aa: CSARDRESLDEQYF

v_gene: TRBV21-1
CDR3aa: CASSRYRGGYNEQYF

v_gene: TRBV20-1
CDR3aa: CSARGRQWRNGYTF

v_gene: TRBV6-2/TRBV6-3
CDR3aa: CASREGGDTQYF

v_gene: TRBV24-1
CDR3aa: CATSDSTVSSYNEQFF

v_gene: TRBV20-1
CDR3aa: CSARDSGGRGWYQPQHF

v_gene: TRBV6-6
CDR3aa: CASRVRGGDQPQHF

v_gene: TRBV9
CDR3aa: CASSERSGQGTETQYF

v_gene: TRBV6-2/TRBV6-3
CDR3aa: CASSPALGGGYYEQYF

v_gene: TRBV6-2/TRBV6-3
CDR3aa: CASSYRVNHEQFF

v_gene: TRBV7-2
CDR3aa: CASSLGWGNEKLFF

v_gene: TRBV11-2
CDR3aa: CASSRLTSTLYNEQFF

v_gene: TRBV7-2
CDR3aa: CASSPSPLYNEQFF

v_gene: TRBV5-8
CDR3aa: CASLIRGYPTDTQYF

v_gene: TRBV20-1
CDR3aa: CSAAPPGGWAYGYTF

v_gene: TRBV12-3/TRBV12-4
CDR3aa: CASSTRRANTQYF

v_gene: TRBV27
CDR3aa: CASSRGQRLRLVEQYF

v_gene: TRBV20-1
CDR3aa: CSARGASGLTVAKNIQYF

v_gene: TRBV10-3
CDR3aa: CAISESPDYGYTF

v_gene: TRBV4-3
CDR3aa: CASSQGQGFQPQHF

v_gene: TRBV7-2
CDR3aa: CASSRTSLSGGTYNEQFF

v_gene: TRBV11-2
CDR3aa: CASSPHPRTGDNQPQHF

v_gene: TRBV18
CDR3aa: CASSSQGTYTDTQYF

v_gene: TRBV12-3/TRBV12-4
CDR3aa: CASSKGGQGADYNQPQHF

v_gene: TRBV20-1
CDR3aa: CSASGGGSSYEQYF

v_gene: TRBV7-2
CDR3aa: CASSPRGLAGSGANVLTF

v_gene: TRBV12-3/TRBV12-4
CDR3aa: CASSLRLGTSGYNEQYF

v_gene: TRBV13
CDR3aa: CASRDRKYNEQYF

v_gene: TRBV20-1
CDR3aa: CSARGGSSGNTIYF

v_gene: TRBV12-3/TRBV12-4
CDR3aa: CASSFFGTGANVLTF

v_gene: TRBV5-1
CDR3aa: CASSSAQGNTIYF

v_gene: TRBV12-3/TRBV12-4
CDR3aa: CASNPGQASNQPQHF

v_gene: TRBV7-2
CDR3aa: CASSSLGGADNSPLHF

v_gene: TRBV27
CDR3aa: CASSSTLAGGDNEQFF

v_gene: TRBV28
CDR3aa: CASSSEPQYF

v_gene: TRBV6-2/TRBV6-3
CDR3aa: CASSYPGQINSPLHF

v_gene: TRBV30
CDR3aa: CAWSFLGLNEQYF